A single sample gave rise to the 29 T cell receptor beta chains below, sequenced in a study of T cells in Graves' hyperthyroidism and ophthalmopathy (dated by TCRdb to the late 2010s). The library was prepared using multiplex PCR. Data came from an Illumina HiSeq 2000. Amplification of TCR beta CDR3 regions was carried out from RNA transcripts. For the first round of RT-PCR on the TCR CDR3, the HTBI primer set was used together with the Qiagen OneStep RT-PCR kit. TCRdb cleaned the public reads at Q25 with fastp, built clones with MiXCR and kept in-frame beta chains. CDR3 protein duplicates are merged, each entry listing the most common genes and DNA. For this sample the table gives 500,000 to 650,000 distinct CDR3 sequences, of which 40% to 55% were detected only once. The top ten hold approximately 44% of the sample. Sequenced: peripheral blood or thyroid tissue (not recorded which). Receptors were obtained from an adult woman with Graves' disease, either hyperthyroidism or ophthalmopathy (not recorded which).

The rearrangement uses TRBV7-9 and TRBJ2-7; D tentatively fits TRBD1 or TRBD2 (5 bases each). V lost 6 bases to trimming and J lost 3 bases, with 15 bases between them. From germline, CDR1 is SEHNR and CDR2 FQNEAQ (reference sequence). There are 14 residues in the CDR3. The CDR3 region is CASSLGVVNYEQYF. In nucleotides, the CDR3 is TGTGCCAGCAGTTTGGGGGTGGTTAACTACGAGCAGTACTTC.

The CDR3 nucleotides read TGCGCCAGCAGCCTGGAGGAGGACACTGAAGCTTTCTTT. This translates into CASSLEEDTEAFF. V and J are TRBV4-1 and TRBJ1-1; D unclear. V was shortened by 4 bases and J by 3 bases, with 9 bases between the two germline ends. CDR3 length: 13 amino acids. The germline gives CDR1 MGHRA, CDR2 YSYEKL.

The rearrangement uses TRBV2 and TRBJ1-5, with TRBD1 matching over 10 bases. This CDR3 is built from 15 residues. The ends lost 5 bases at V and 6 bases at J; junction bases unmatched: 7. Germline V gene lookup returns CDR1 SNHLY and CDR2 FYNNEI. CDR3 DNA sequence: TGTGCCAGCAGTTACCGGACAGGGGGAAGTCAGCCCCAGCATTTT. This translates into CASSYRTGGSQPQHF.

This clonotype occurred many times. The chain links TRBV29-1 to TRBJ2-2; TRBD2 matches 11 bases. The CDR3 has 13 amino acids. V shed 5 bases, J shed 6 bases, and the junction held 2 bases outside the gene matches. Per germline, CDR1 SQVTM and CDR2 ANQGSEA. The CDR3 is CSVRLAGSGELFF. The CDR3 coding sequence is TGCAGCGTTAGACTAGCGGGATCCGGGGAGCTGTTTTTT.

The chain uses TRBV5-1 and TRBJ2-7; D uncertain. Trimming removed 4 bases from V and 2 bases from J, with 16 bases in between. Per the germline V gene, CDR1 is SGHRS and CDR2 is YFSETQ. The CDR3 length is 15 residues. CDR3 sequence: CASSLTPIEAYEQYF. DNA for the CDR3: TGCGCCAGCAGCCTTACCCCGATCGAGGCCTACGAGCAGTACTTC. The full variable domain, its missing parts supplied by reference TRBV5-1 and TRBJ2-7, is KAGVTQTPRYLIKTRGQQVTLSCSPISGHRSVSWYQQTPGQGLQFLFEYFSETQRNKGNFPGRFSGRQFSNSRSEMNVSTLELGDSALYLCASSLTPIEAYEQYFGPGTRLTVT.

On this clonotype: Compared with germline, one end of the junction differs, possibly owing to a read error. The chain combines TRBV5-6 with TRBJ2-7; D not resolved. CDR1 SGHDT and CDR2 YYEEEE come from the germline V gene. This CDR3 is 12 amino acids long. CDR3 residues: CASSLWSYEQYF. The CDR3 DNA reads TGCGCCAGCAGCTTGTGGTCCTACGAGCAGTACTTC.

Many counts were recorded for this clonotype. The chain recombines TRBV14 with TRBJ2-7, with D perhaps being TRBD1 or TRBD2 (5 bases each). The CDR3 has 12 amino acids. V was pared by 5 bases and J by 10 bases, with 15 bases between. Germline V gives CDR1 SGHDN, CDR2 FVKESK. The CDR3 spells CASSGSGADQYF. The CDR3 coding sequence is TGTGCCAGCAGCGGCTCCGGGGCAGACCAGTACTTC.

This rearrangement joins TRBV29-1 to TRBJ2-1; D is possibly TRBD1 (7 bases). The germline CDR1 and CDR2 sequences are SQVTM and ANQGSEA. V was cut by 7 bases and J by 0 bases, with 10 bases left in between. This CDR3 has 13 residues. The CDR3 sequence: CSGGDSSYNEQFF. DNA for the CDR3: TGCAGCGGGGGGGACAGCTCCTACAATGAGCAGTTCTTC.

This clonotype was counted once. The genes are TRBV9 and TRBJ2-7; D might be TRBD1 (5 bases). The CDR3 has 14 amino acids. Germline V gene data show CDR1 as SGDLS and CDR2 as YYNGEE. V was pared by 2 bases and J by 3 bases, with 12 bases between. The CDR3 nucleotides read TGTGCCAGCAGCGTGGGGCTAGATATCTACGAGCAGTACTTC. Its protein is CASSVGLDIYEQYF.

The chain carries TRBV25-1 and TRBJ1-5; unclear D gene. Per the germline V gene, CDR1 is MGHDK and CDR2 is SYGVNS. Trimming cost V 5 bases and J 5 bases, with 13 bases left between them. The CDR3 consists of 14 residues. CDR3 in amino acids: CASSLTLGDQPQHF. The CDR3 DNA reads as TGTGCCAGCAGTTTGACTTTGGGAGATCAGCCCCAGCATTTT.

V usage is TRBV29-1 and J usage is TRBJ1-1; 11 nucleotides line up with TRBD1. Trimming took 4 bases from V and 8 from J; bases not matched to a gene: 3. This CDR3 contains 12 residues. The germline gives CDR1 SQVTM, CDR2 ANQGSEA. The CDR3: CSVGTGGAEAFF. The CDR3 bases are TGCAGCGTTGGGACAGGGGGCGCGGAAGCTTTCTTT.

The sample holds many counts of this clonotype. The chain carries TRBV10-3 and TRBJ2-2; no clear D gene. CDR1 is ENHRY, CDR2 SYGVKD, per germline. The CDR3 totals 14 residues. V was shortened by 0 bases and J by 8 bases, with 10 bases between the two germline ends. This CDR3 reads CAISESIARGELFF. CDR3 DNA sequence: TGTGCCATCAGTGAGTCGATAGCTCGTGGGGAGCTGTTTTTT.

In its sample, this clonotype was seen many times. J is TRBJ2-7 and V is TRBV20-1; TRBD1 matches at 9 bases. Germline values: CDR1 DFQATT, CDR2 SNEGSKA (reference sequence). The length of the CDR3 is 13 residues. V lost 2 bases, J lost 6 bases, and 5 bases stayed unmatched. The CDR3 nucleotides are TGCAGTGCTAGAAGGACAGGGGCGGTCGAGCAGTACTTC. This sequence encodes CSARRTGAVEQYF.

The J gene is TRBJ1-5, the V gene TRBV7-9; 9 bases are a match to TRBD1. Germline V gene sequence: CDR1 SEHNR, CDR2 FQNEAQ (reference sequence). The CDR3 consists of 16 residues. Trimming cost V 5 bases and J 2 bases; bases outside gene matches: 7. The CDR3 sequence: CASSHRDRDRNQPQHF. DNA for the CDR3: TGTGCCAGCAGCCACCGGGACAGGGATCGCAATCAGCCCCAGCATTTT.

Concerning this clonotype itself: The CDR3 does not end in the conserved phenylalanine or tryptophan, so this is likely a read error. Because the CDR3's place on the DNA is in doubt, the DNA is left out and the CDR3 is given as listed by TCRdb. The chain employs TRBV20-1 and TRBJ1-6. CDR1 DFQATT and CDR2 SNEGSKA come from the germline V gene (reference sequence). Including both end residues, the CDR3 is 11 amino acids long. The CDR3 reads CSARSRAPNYY.

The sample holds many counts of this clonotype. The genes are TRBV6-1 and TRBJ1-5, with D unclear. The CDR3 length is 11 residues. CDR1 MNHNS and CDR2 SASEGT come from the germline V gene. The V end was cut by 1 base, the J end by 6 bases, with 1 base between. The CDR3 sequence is CASSEVQPQHF. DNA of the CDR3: TGTGCCAGCAGTGAAGTTCAGCCCCAGCATTTT.

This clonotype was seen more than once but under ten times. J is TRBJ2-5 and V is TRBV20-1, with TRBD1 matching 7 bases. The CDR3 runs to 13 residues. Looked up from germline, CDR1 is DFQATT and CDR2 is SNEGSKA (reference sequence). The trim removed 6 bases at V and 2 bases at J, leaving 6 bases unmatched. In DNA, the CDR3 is TGCAGTGCCCCGGGGACAGCACAAGAGACCCAGTACTTC. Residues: CSAPGTAQETQYF.

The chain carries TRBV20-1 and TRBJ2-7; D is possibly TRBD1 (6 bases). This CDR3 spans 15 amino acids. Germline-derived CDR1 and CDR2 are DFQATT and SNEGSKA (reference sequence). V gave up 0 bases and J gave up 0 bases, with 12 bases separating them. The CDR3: CSARDGGQSSYEQYF. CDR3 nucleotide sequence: TGCAGTGCTAGAGATGGCGGACAGAGCTCCTACGAGCAGTACTTC.

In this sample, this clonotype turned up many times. DNA of the CDR3: TGTGCCAGCAGCTTAGCAGCAGGGGCCTCTGGAAACACCATATATTTT. It specifies CASSLAAGASGNTIYF. V and J are TRBV7-2 and TRBJ1-3; possible D gene TRBD1, 6 bases. CDR3 length: 16 amino acids. Germline assignment: CDR1 SGHTA and CDR2 FQGNSA. Between the trimmed V and J ends, which lost 0 bases and 0 bases, there was a span of 9 bases.

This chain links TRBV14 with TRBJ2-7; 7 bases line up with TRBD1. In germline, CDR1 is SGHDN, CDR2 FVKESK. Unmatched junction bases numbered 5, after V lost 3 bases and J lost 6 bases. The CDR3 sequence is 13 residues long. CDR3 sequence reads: CASSQTGSAEQYF. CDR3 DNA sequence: TGTGCCAGCAGCCAGACAGGGAGTGCCGAGCAGTACTTC.

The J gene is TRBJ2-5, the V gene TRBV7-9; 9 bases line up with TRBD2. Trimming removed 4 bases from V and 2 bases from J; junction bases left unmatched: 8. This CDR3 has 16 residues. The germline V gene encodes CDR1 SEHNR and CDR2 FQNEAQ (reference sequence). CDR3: CASSYVSGSEQETQYF. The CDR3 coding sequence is TGTGCCAGCAGCTACGTTAGCGGGAGTGAGCAAGAGACCCAGTACTTC.

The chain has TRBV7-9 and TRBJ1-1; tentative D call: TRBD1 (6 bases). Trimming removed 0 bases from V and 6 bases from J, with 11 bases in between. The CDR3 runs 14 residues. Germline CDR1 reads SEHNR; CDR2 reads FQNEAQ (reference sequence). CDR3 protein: CASSLAPQGSEAFF. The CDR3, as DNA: TGTGCCAGCAGCTTAGCGCCACAGGGTTCTGAAGCTTTCTTT.

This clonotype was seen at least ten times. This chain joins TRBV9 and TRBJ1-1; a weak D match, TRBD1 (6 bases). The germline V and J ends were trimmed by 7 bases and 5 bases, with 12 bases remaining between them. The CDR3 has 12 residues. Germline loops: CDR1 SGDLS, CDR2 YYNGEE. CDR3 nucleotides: TGTGCCAGCGGAAGGACAGAGACTGAAGCTTTCTTT. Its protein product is CASGRTETEAFF.

The CDR3 loop is CASSATGSVEGYTF. CDR3 nucleotides: TGTGCCAGCAGCGCTACAGGGAGCGTTGAAGGCTACACCTTC. The rearrangement uses TRBV7-2 and TRBJ1-2, with D perhaps matching TRBD1 (6 bases). The germline V gene has CDR1 SGHTA and CDR2 FQGNSA. V lost 5 bases, J lost 8 bases, and 18 bases lay in between. This CDR3 is 14 amino acids long.

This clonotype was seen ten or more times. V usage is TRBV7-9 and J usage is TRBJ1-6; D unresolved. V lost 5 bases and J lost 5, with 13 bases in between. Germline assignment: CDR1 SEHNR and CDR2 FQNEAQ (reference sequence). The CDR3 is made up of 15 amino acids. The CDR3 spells CASSKFSPDNSPLHF. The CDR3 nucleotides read TGTGCCAGCAGCAAATTTTCTCCCGATAATTCACCCCTCCACTTT.

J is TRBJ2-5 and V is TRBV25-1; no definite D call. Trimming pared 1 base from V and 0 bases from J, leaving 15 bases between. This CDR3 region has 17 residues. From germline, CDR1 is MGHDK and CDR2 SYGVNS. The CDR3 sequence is CASSESRVWMYQETQYF. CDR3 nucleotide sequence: TGTGCCAGCAGTGAATCTAGGGTCTGGATGTACCAAGAGACCCAGTACTTC.

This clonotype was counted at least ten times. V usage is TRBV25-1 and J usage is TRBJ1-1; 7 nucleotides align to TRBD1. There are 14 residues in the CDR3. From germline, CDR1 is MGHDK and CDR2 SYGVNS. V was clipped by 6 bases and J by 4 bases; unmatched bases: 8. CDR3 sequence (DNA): TGTGCCAGCAGCCTCCGGGACAGAAGCACTGAAGCTTTCTTT. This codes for CASSLRDRSTEAFF.

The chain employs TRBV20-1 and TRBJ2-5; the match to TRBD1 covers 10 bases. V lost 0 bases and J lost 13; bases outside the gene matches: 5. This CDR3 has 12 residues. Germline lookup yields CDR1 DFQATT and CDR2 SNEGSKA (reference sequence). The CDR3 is CSARDSGTGVYF. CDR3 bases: TGCAGTGCTAGAGATTCCGGGACAGGGGTGTACTTC.

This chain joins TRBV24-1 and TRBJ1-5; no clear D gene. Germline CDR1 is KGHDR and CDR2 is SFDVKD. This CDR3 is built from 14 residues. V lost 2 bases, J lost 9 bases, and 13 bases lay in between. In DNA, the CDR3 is TGTGCCACCAGTGATTCAGAGGAGATCTGGCCCCAGCATTTT. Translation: CATSDSEEIWPQHF.